This T cell receptor (beta chain) was captured in a study of OX40 agonist ivuxolimab in advanced cancers. Study background: Prior therapy, whether anti-PD-1, anti-PD-L1 or anti-CTLA-4, was allowed, and roughly 41% had some. Whole-study results and caveats: In a subset of nonresponders, normalized T-cell clonal expansion was also low. Expanded clones belonging to CD8+ T cells outnumbered, on average, those of CD4+.

The investigators sampled blood at baseline, at cycle 4 day 1, and at cycle 7 day 1. The repertoire was sequenced with immunoSEQ multiplex PCR; TCRdb's copy has only in-frame clones and lacks some. The sample consists of fewer than 90,000 clones, roughly 93% of them appearing once. With respect to this clone: Its antigen is currently unknown.

In germline, CDR1 is SGDLS, CDR2 YYNGEE. CDR3 size: 17 residues. With 0 bases removed from V and 1 base from J, the gap between germline ends came to 15 bases. J is TRBJ2-3 and V is TRBV9; D could derive from TRBD1 or TRBD2 (6 bases each). The sequences come from CD4+ or CD8+ T cells sorted from blood, collected in a trial of the OX40 agonist ivuxolimab. The receptor comes from an adult with an advanced solid tumor such as melanoma, head and neck, liver or kidney cancer. The DNA of the CDR3 is TGTGCCAGCAGCGTAGGAGGGGGGCCGGGCGGCACAGATACGCAGTATTTT. Protein sequence: CASSVGGGPGGTDTQYF.